This T cell receptor beta chain is from a study of blood T cell repertoires in COVID-19. The authors' processing: Amplification of reference gene primers provided the estimated nucleated cell counts. Using immunoSEQ multiplex PCR, the repertoire was profiled, and TCRdb retains in-frame clones only, with some absent. V, J and clone size are those of that table, while D and trimming were read from the DNA. The sample has 200,000 to 300,000 clones, approximately 88% seen once. The germline gives CDR1 MNHEY, CDR2 SMNVEV (reference sequence). Trimming took 6 bases from V and 4 from J, leaving 15 bases between them. CDR3 size: 14 residues.

The chain uses TRBV27 and TRBJ1-2; a possible D gene is TRBD1 (6 bases). The TCR originated in a human donor in a cohort sampled during active COVID-19. The specimen sequenced was peripheral blood. The CDR3 spells CASRSPGQGYGYTF. As DNA, the CDR3 is TGTGCCAGCAGATCTCCGGGACAAGGCTATGGCTACACCTTC.